One sample yielded the 5 T cell receptor beta chains listed below, sequenced in a study of OX40 agonist ivuxolimab in advanced cancers. The protocol was immunoSEQ multiplex PCR, while the TCRdb copy is restricted to in-frame clones and leaves out a portion. This table has 30,000 to 35,000 clones, roughly four fifths appearing once. The sample in question was CD4+ or CD8+ T cells sorted from blood, obtained in a trial of the OX40 agonist ivuxolimab. These receptors all come from an adult with an advanced solid tumor such as melanoma, head and neck, liver or kidney cancer.

Comments on this clone: The junction and the germline gene differ at one end; a read error may be behind it. The chain employs TRBV14 and TRBJ2-7, with D possibly TRBD1 on 5 matching bases. Germline loops: CDR1 SGHDN, CDR2 FVKESK. This CDR3 spans 16 amino acids. CDR3 sequence reads: CASSQVPTGYTPGQDF. CDR3 coding DNA: TGTGCCAGCAGCCAAGTCCCTACAGGCTATACCCCAGGTCAGGACTTC. Full variable domain (outside the CDR3, taken from reference TRBV14 and TRBJ2-7): EAGVTQFPSHSVIEKGQTVTLRCDPISGHDNLYWYRRVMGKEIKFLLHFVKESKQDESGMPNNRFLAERTGGTYSTLKVQPAELEDSGVYFCASSQVPTGYTPGQDFGPGTRLTVT.

The chain couples TRBV6-1 to TRBJ2-5, with a tentative D call TRBD1 (6 bases). The germline V gene has CDR1 MNHNS and CDR2 SASEGT. The CDR3 loop spans 13 amino acids. The germline V and J ends were trimmed by 6 bases and 5 bases, with 13 bases remaining between them. Here the CDR3 reads CASSRQAGETQYF. DNA of the CDR3: TGTGCCAGCAGCCGACAGGCTGGCGAGACCCAGTACTTC.

The rearrangement links TRBV4-1 to TRBJ2-1; D is unclear. V lost 4 bases, J lost 5 bases, and 6 bases lay in between. This CDR3 has 12 residues. From germline, CDR1 is MGHRA and CDR2 YSYEKL. CDR3 in DNA: TGCGCCAGCAGCCGTTTTAACAATGAGCAGTTCTTC. This translates into CASSRFNNEQFF.

J is TRBJ2-1 and V is TRBV7-9; D uncertain. The germline V and J ends were trimmed by 1 base and 6 bases, with 7 bases remaining between them. This CDR3 has 13 residues. Germline V CDR1 and CDR2: SEHNR, FQNEAQ (reference sequence). The CDR3 DNA is TGTGCCAGCAGCTTAGTAGCCAGCAATGAGCAGTTCTTC. It yields the protein CASSLVASNEQFF.

The chain is built from TRBV5-1 and TRBJ1-1; no firm D call. Germline CDR1 is SGHRS and CDR2 is YFSETQ. Deletions cut 0 bases from V and 5 bases from J, with 8 bases between. This CDR3 is 13 amino acids long. CDR3 sequence: CASSLEDGTEAFF. The CDR3 coding sequence is TGCGCCAGCAGCTTGGAGGACGGTACTGAAGCTTTCTTT.